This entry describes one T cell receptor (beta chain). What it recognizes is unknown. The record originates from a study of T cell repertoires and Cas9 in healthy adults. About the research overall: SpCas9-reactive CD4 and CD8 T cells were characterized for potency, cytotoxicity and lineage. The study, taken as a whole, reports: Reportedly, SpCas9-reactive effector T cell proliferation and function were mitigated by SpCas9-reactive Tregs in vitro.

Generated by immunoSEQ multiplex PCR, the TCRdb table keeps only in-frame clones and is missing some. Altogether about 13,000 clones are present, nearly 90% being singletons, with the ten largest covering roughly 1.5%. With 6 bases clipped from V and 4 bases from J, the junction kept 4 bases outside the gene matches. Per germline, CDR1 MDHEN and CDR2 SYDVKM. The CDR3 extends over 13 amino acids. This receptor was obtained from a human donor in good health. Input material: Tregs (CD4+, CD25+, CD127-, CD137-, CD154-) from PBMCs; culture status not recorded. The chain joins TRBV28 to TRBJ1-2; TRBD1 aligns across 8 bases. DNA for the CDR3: TGTGCCAGCAGAAAAACAGGGGGCTATGGCTACACCTTC. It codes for CASRKTGGYGYTF.